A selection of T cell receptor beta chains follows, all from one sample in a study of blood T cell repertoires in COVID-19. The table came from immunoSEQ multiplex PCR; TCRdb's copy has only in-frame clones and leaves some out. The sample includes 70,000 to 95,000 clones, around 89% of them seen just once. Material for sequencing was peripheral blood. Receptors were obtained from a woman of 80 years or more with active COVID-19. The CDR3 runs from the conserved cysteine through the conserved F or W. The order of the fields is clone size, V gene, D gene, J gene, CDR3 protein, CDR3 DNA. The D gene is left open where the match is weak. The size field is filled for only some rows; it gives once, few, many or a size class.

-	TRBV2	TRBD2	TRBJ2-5	CASRTGGETQYF	TGTGCCAGCAGGACCGGGGGGGAGACCCAGTACTTC
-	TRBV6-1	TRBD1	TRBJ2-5	CASSGSLGRGQETQYF	TGTGCCAGCAGTGGAAGCCTAGGCAGGGGGCAAGAGACCCAGTACTTC
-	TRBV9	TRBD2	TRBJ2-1	CASSGLLADTYNEQFF	TGTGCCAGCAGCGGCCTCCTAGCGGATACCTACAATGAGCAGTTCTTC
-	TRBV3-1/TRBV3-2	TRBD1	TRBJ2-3	CASSQDTDRGDTQYF	TGTGCCAGCAGCCAAGACACGGACAGGGGGGATACGCAGTATTTT
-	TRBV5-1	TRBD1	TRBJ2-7	CASSLGGGTREQYF	TGCGCCAGCAGCTTGGGAGGGGGCACGAGGGAGCAGTACTTC
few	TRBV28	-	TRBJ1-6	CASSLSAGKNSPLHF	TGTGCCAGCAGTTTATCAGCAGGGAAAAATTCACCCCTCCACTTT
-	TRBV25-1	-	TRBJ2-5	CASAPSGGQETQYF	TGTGCCAGCGCCCCGAGTGGCGGACAAGAGACCCAGTACTTC
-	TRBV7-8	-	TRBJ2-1	CASSLYPMRFNEQFF	TGTGCCAGCAGCTTATACCCAATGCGTTTCAATGAGCAGTTCTTC
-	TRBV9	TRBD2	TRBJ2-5	CASSLRGSGTWGETQYF	TGTGCCAGTTCTCTTCGGGGTAGCGGGACCTGGGGGGAGACCCAGTACTTC
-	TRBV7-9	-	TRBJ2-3	CASSSRLESTDTQYF	TGTGCCAGCAGCTCACGACTAGAGTCAACAGATACGCAGTATTTT
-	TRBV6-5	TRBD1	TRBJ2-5	CASTRDRQRINQYF	TGTGCCAGTACCCGGGACAGACAAAGGATTAACCAGTACTTC
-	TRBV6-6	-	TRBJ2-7	CASSYPPFREQYF	TGTGCCAGCAGTTACCCTCCGTTTCGGGAGCAGTACTTC
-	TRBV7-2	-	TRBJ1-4	CASSLQRGNEKLFF	TGTGCCAGCAGCTTGCAGCGGGGCAATGAAAAACTGTTTTTT
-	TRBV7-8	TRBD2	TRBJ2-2	CASSRLAGKNTGELFF	TGTGCCAGCAGTCGTCTAGCGGGGAAGAACACCGGGGAGCTGTTTTTT
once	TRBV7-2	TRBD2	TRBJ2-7	CASSSNRLAGGNYYEQYF	TGTGCCAGCAGCTCTAACCGACTAGCGGGGGGGAATTACTACGAGCAGTACTTC
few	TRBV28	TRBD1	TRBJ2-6	CASSSGQTGANVLTF	TGTGCCAGCAGCTCGGGACAGACTGGGGCCAACGTCCTGACTTTC
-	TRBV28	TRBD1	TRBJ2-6	CASSLSGTAFSGANVLTF	TGTGCCAGCAGTTTGTCCGGGACAGCCTTCTCTGGGGCCAACGTCCTGACTTTC
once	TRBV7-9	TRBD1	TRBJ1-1	CASSLEGAITEAFF	TGTGCCAGCAGCTTAGAGGGGGCGATCACTGAAGCTTTCTTT
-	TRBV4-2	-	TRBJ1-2	CASSHPGFGYTF	TGTGCCAGCAGCCACCCAGGGTTTGGCTACACCTTC
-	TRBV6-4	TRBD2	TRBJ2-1	CASSPTSGYNEQFF	TGTGCCAGCAGTCCGACTAGCGGCTACAATGAGCAGTTCTTC
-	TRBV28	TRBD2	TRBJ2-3	CASSLYPSGSPPDTQYF	TGTGCCAGCAGTTTATATCCTAGCGGGAGCCCCCCAGATACGCAGTATTTT
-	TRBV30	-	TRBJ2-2	CAWSVGRKGGELFF	TGTGCCTGGAGTGTGGGGCGAAAGGGCGGGGAGCTGTTTTTT
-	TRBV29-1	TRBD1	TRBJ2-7	CSVEARAGQGSYEQYF	TGCAGCGTTGAAGCCCGGGCGGGACAGGGATCCTACGAGCAGTACTTC
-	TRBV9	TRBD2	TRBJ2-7	CASSVSSGSGYEQYF	TGTGCCAGCAGCGTTTCTAGCGGGAGTGGATACGAGCAGTACTTC
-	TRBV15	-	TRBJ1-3	CATSRPQPNGNTIYF	TGTGCCACCAGCAGACCACAGCCCAATGGAAACACCATATATTTT
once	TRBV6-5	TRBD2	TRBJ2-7	CASSEGLAGVGEQYF	TGTGCCAGCAGCGAGGGACTAGCGGGAGTCGGGGAGCAGTACTTC
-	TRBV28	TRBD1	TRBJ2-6	CASWDRGGTGANVLTF	TGTGCCAGCTGGGACAGGGGAGGGACTGGGGCCAACGTCCTGACTTTC
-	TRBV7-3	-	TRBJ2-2	CASSLYGAGELFF	TGTGCCAGCAGCTTATACGGAGCCGGGGAGCTGTTTTTT
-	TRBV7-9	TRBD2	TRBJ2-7	CASRRLAGDNEQYF	TGTGCCAGCAGAAGACTAGCGGGAGACAACGAGCAGTACTTC
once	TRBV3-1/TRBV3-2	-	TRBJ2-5	CASSQVQYQETQYF	TGTGCCAGCAGCCAAGTACAGTACCAAGAGACCCAGTACTTC
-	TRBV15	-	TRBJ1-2	CATSRVGGGNYGYTF	TGTGCCACCAGCAGAGTGGGGGGAGGCAACTATGGCTACACCTTC
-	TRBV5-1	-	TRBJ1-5	CASSFNSNQPQHF	TGCGCCAGCAGCTTTAATAGCAATCAGCCCCAGCATTTT
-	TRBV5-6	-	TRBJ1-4	CASNPRQVTNEKLFF	TGTGCCAGCAACCCCCGACAGGTAACTAATGAAAAACTGTTTTTT
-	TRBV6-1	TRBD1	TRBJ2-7	CASSEGTPGTAYEQYF	TGTGCCAGCAGTGAAGGGACCCCGGGGACAGCCTACGAGCAGTACTTC
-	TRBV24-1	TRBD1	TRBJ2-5	CATSEGTEETQYF	TGTGCCACCAGTGAAGGGACAGAAGAGACCCAGTACTTC
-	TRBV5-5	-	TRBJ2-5	CASSWGPNEQETQYF	TGTGCCAGCAGCTGGGGCCCTAATGAGCAAGAGACCCAGTACTTC
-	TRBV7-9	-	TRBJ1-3	CASSAPVYSGNTIYF	TGTGCCAGCAGCGCCCCAGTTTACTCTGGAAACACCATATATTTT
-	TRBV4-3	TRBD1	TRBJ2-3	CASSRVGQGRDTQYF	TGCGCCAGCAGTCGCGTGGGACAGGGTAGAGATACGCAGTATTTT
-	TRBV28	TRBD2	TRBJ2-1	CATKGWASGSVEQFF	TGTGCCACCAAGGGCTGGGCTAGCGGGAGTGTTGAGCAGTTCTTC
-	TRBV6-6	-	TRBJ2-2	CASSYSPGNTGELFF	TGTGCCAGCAGTTACTCGCCCGGGAACACCGGGGAGCTGTTTTTT
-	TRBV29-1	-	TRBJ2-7	CSAGQNNYEQYF	TGCAGCGCCGGACAAAACAACTACGAGCAGTACTTC
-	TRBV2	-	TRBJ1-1	CASCGTRSGTEAFF	TGTGCCAGTTGTGGGACACGGTCCGGCACTGAAGCTTTCTTT
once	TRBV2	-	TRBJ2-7	CASTDVPGEQYF	TGTGCCAGCACTGACGTTCCGGGAGAGCAGTACTTC
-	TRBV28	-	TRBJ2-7	CASSPWTGSSYEQYF	TGTGCCAGCAGTCCTTGGACTGGTAGCTCCTACGAGCAGTACTTC
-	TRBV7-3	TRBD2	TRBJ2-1	CASSLQREFYNEQFF	TGTGCCAGCAGCTTACAGCGGGAATTCTACAATGAGCAGTTCTTC
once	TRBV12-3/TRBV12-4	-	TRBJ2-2	CASSLSRGELFF	TGTGCCAGCAGTTTATCCAGAGGGGAGCTGTTTTTT
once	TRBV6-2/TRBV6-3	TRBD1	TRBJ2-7	CASSLDRVSEQYF	TGTGCCAGCAGCCTCGACAGGGTAAGCGAGCAGTACTTC
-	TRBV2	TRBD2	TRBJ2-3	CASSEVAGARRTQYF	TGTGCCAGCAGTGAGGTGGCGGGAGCTCGGCGAACGCAGTATTTT
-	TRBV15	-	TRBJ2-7	CATREMRHSYEQYF	TGTGCCACCCGGGAGATGAGGCACTCCTACGAGCAGTACTTC
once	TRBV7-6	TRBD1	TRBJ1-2	CASSQGQGEGGYTF	TGTGCCAGCAGCCAGGGACAGGGGGAAGGTGGCTACACCTTC
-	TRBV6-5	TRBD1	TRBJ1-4	CASSYYGTGRNEKLFF	TGTGCCAGCAGTTACTACGGGACAGGGAGGAATGAAAAACTGTTTTTT
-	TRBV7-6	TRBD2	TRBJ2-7	CASSSSGRAWYEQYF	TGTGCCAGCAGCTCTAGCGGGAGGGCCTGGTACGAGCAGTACTTC